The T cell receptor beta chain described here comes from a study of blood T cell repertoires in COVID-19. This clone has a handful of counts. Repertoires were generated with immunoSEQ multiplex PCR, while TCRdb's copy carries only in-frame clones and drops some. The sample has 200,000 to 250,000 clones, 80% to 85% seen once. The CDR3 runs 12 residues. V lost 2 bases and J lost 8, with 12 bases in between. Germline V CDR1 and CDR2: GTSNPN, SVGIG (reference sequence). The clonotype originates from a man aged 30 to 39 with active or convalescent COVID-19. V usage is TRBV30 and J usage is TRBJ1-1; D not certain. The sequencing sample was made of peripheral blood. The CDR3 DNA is TGTGCCTGGAGTCCCCAGGTTAGGGAAGCTTTCTTT. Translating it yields CAWSPQVREAFF. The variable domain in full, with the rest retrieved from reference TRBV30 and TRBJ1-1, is SQTIHQWPATLVQPVGSPLSLECTVEGTSNPNLYWYRQAAGRGLQLLFYSVGIGQISSEVPQNLSASRPQDRQFILSSKKLLLSDSGFYLCAWSPQVREAFFGQGTRLTVV.